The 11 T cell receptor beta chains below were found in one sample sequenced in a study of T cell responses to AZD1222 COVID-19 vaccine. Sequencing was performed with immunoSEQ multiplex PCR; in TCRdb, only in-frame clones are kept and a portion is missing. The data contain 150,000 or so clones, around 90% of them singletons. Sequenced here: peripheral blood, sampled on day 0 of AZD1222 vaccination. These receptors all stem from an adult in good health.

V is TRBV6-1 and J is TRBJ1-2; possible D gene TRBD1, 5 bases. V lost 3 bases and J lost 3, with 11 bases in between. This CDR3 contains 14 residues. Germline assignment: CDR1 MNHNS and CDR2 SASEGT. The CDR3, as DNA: TGTGCCAGCAGTGAGGGCCCAGGGCACTATGGCTACACCTTC. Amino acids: CASSEGPGHYGYTF.

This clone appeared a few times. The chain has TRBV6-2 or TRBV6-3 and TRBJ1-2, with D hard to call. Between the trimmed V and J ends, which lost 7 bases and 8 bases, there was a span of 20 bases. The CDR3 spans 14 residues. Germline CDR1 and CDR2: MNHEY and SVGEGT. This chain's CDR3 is CASIPSHGGKGYTF. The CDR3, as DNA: TGTGCCAGCATCCCATCGCATGGAGGGAAGGGCTACACCTTC.

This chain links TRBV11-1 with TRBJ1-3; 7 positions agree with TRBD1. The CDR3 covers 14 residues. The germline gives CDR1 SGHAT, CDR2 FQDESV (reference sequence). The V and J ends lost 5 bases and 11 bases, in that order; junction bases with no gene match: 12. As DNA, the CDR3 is TGTGCCAGCAGCACGACGACAGGGAGAAGCGCCATATATTTT. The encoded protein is CASSTTTGRSAIYF.

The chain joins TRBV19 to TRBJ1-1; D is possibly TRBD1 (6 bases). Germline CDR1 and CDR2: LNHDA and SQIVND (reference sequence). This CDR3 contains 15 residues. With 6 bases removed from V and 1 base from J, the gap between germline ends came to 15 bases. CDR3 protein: CASRSTGLENTEAFF. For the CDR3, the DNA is TGTGCCAGTAGGTCGACAGGACTGGAGAACACTGAAGCTTTCTTT. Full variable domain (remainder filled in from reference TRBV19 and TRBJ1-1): DGGITQSPKYLFRKEGQNVTLSCEQNLNHDAMYWYRQDPGQGLRLIYYSQIVNDFQKGDIAEGYSVSREKKESFPLTVTSAQKNPTAFYLCASRSTGLENTEAFFGQGTRLTVV.

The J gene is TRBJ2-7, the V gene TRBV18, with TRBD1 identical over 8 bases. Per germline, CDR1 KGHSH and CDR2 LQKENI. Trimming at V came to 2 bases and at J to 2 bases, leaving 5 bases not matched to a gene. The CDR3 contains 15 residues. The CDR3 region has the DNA TGTGCCAGCTCACCATTAGGGACAGGAACCTACGAGCAGTACTTC. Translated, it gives CASSPLGTGTYEQYF.

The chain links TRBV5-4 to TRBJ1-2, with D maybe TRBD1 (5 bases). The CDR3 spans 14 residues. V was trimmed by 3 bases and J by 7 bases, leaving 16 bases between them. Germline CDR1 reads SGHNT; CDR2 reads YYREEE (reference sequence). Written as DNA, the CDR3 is TGTGCCAGCAGCTCAGAGGACGGGGCCAGTGGCTACACCTTC. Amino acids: CASSSEDGASGYTF. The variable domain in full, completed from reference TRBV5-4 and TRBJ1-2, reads ETGVTQSPTHLIKTRGQQVTLRCSSQSGHNTVSWYQQALGQGPQFIFQYYREEENGRGNFPPRFSGLQFPNYSSELNVNALELDDSALYLCASSSEDGASGYTFGSGTRLTVV.

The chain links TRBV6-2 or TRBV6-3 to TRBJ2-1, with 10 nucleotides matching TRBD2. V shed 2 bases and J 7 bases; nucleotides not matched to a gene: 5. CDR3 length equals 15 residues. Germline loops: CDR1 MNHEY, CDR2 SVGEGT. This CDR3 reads CASSYRAGGQNEQFF. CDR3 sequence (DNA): TGTGCCAGCAGTTACCGAGCGGGGGGGCAAAATGAGCAGTTCTTC.

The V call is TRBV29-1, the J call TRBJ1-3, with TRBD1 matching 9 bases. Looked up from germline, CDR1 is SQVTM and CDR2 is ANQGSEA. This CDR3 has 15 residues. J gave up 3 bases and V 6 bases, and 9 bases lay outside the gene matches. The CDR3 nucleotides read TGCAGCGTGGCGACAGGGGGTGGTTTTGGAAACACCATATATTTT. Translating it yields CSVATGGGFGNTIYF.

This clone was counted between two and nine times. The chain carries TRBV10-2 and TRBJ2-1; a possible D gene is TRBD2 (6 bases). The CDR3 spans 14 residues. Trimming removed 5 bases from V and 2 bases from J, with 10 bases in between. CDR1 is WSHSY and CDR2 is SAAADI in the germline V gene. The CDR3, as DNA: TGCGCCAGCAGTTGGGGGGAGGCCTACAATGAGCAGTTCTTC. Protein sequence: CASSWGEAYNEQFF.

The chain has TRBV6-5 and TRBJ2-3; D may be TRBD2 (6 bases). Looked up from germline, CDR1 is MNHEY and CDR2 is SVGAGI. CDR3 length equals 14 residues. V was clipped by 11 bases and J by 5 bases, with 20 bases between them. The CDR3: CASARDPGGDTQYF. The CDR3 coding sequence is TGTGCCTCTGCCCGGGACCCCGGGGGAGATACGCAGTATTTT.

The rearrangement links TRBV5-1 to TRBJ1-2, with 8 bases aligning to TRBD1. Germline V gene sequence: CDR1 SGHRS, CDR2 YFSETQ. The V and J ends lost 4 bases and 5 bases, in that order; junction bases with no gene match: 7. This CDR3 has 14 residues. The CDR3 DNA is TGCGCCAGCAGCGGCGACAGGGGCGTATATGGCTACACCTTC. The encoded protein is CASSGDRGVYGYTF.